The 15 T cell receptor beta chains in this list originate from one sample, sequenced in a study of response to subunit inactivated influenza vaccine (dated by TCRdb to about 2018). Preparation of the library involved RT-PCR. For sequencing, an Illumina HiSeq 2500 was employed. TCRdb redid the processing of the public reads, applying fastp at Q25 and MiXCR, and retained in-frame beta chains. Every CDR3 protein is listed once, alongside the most common genes and DNA of its rows. The sample table records a few hundred thousand distinct CDR3 sequences; roughly a fifth of these occur just once. 10% to 13% of the sample belongs to the ten largest clones. Specimen: PBMCs from blood, collected roughly 20 months after vaccination. These receptor sequences come from a man between 50 and 75 years old who received an inactivated influenza vaccine. Donor details come from another sample of the same person, matched by shared clones.

Notes on this clonotype: Since no conserved phenylalanine or tryptophan closes the CDR3, a read error is the likely cause. The chain has TRBV5-1 and TRBJ1-1; D gene ambiguous. CDR1 and CDR2 from the germline V gene are SGHRS and YFSETQ. The CDR3 totals 14 residues. The ends were cut back, 1 base at V and 0 bases at J, with 7 bases in the middle. CDR3 sequence: CASSLSLLNTEAFS. The CDR3 region has the DNA TGCGCCAGCAGCTTGAGCCTTTTGAACACTGAAGCTTTCTCT.

This clonotype was seen more than once but under ten times. The genes are TRBV20-1 and TRBJ2-7; D is perhaps TRBD2 (5 bases). The germline V and J ends were trimmed by 0 bases and 4 bases, with 7 bases remaining between them. Germline lookup yields CDR1 DFQATT and CDR2 SNEGSKA (reference sequence). The CDR3 extends over 12 amino acids. CDR3 nucleotides: TGCAGTGCTAGAGACAGCGGTTACGAGCAGTACTTC. This gives the protein CSARDSGYEQYF.

This clonotype occurred a few times. This chain joins TRBV5-1 and TRBJ2-1; 11 positions match TRBD2. CDR3 length: 16 residues. The V gene end was trimmed by 2 bases and the J gene end by 1 base; junction bases not matched to a gene: 2. Germline lookup yields CDR1 SGHRS and CDR2 YFSETQ. CDR3 coding DNA: TGCGCCAGCAGCTTCCGACTAGCGGGGTCCTACAATGAGCAGTTCTTC. Translation: CASSFRLAGSYNEQFF. Based on the CDR3 plus reference TRBV5-1 and TRBJ2-1, the full variable domain is KAGVTQTPRYLIKTRGQQVTLSCSPISGHRSVSWYQQTPGQGLQFLFEYFSETQRNKGNFPGRFSGRQFSNSRSEMNVSTLELGDSALYLCASSFRLAGSYNEQFFGPGTRLTVL.

This clonotype was found many times. The chain has TRBV11-2 and TRBJ2-3; 7 nucleotides line up with TRBD2. The CDR3 has 14 residues. V trimming: 3 bases; J trimming: 4 bases; junction bases outside the gene matches: 4. CDR1 is SGHAT, CDR2 FQNNGV, per germline. In DNA form, the CDR3 reads TGTGCCAGCAGCTTTTTCCGGGAGGCAGATACGCAGTATTTT. Encoded protein: CASSFFREADTQYF.

This clonotype is a singleton in its sample. The chain couples TRBV29-1 to TRBJ1-2; TRBD1 matches at 10 bases. The CDR3 is 15 residues long. Germline values: CDR1 SQVTM, CDR2 ANQGSEA. Trimming cost V 6 bases and J 6 bases; bases outside gene matches: 13. CDR3 coding DNA: TGCAGCGTCCCGGTCGCTGGGACAGGGGTGAATGGCTACACCTTC. Translated: CSVPVAGTGVNGYTF.

This clonotype was recorded many times. The V and J genes are TRBV29-1 and TRBJ1-1; 7 nucleotides align to TRBD1. Trimming took 5 bases from V and 1 from J; bases not matched to a gene: 7. The CDR3 spans 14 residues. Germline V gives CDR1 SQVTM, CDR2 ANQGSEA. CDR3 sequence: CSVLGTERNTEAFF. The CDR3 coding sequence is TGCAGCGTTCTCGGGACAGAGAGGAACACTGAAGCTTTCTTT.

The gene calls are TRBV7-3 and TRBJ2-7, with D possibly matching TRBD1 (6 bases). The CDR3 contains 13 residues. V was trimmed by 2 bases and J by 6 bases, leaving 11 bases between them. The germline CDR1 and CDR2 sequences are SGHTA and FQGTGA. The CDR3 DNA is TGTGCCAGCAGCTTATACAGGGCGACCGAGCAGTACTTC. Its protein product is CASSLYRATEQYF.

This clonotype was found a few times. J is TRBJ2-1 and V is TRBV20-1; D is perhaps TRBD2 (6 bases). Germline assignment: CDR1 DFQATT and CDR2 SNEGSKA (reference sequence). Trimming removed 0 bases at V and 8 bases at J, with 8 bases between. CDR3 length: 12 amino acids. The CDR3 DNA follows: TGCAGTGCTAGAGAGGGGGAGGATGAGCAGTTCTTC. Its protein is CSAREGEDEQFF.

This clonotype was found a few times. The rearrangement uses TRBV6-5 and TRBJ1-2; D unresolved. Trimming cost V 0 bases and J 6 bases, with 14 bases left between them. CDR1 is MNHEY and CDR2 is SVGAGI in the germline V gene. This CDR3 is 15 amino acids long. The DNA for the CDR3 is TGTGCCAGCAGTTACTCGATAGGGATCCCTAATGGCTACACCTTC. This gives the protein CASSYSIGIPNGYTF.

The chain links TRBV6-6 to TRBJ2-7; no firm D call. This CDR3 comprises 11 residues. V was cut by 6 bases and J by 3 bases, with 6 bases left in between. The V gene's germline CDR1 is MNHNY and CDR2 SVGAGI (reference sequence). CDR3 loop: CASSAYYEQYF. CDR3 coding DNA: TGTGCCAGCAGCGCCTACTACGAGCAGTACTTC.

The gene calls are TRBV7-9 and TRBJ1-4; no clear D gene. Germline CDR1 and CDR2: SEHNR and FQNEAQ (reference sequence). The CDR3 extends over 15 amino acids. The V end lost 5 bases, the J end lost 10 bases, and 20 bases lay between the germline ends. For the CDR3, the DNA is TGTGCCAGCAGCCAACTAGGGAGTCGGTTGAGAAAACTGTTTTTT. Its translation: CASSQLGSRLRKLFF.

This clonotype has a handful of counts. This chain joins TRBV25-1 and TRBJ1-6; no clear D. CDR1 MGHDK and CDR2 SYGVNS come from the germline V gene. Trimming stripped 1 base from V and 7 bases from J, with 8 bases between. This CDR3 has 14 amino acids. This CDR3 is CASSELTGNSPLHF. Written as DNA, the CDR3 is TGTGCCAGCAGTGAATTAACGGGAAATTCACCCCTCCACTTT.

This clonotype showed up just a few times. This chain joins TRBV12-3 or TRBV12-4 and TRBJ2-2; possible D gene TRBD2, 5 bases. Trimming left V 7 bases short and J 5 bases short, with 17 bases between. The CDR3 is 15 residues long. Written as DNA, the CDR3 is TGTGCCAGCAATCTGGGAGCTAGCCGTACCGGGGAGCTGTTTTTT. Translated: CASNLGASRTGELFF.

There are many counts of this clonotype. The rearrangement uses TRBV12-3 or TRBV12-4 and TRBJ2-7; D not resolved. The CDR3 covers 13 residues. Trimming took 6 bases from V and 1 from J, leaving 10 bases between them. The CDR3 is CASSPPASYEQYF. The DNA of the CDR3 is TGTGCCAGCAGCCCCCCTGCATCCTACGAGCAGTACTTC.

The chain uses TRBV18 and TRBJ2-2; 13 bases map to TRBD2. CDR1 is KGHSH and CDR2 is LQKENI in the germline V gene. The CDR3 runs 17 residues. J was trimmed by 4 bases and V by 3 bases; bases with no gene match: 5. CDR3 sequence reads: CASSPQGLAGTTGELFF. The CDR3, as DNA: TGTGCCAGCTCACCCCAGGGACTAGCGGGAACCACCGGGGAGCTGTTTTTT.